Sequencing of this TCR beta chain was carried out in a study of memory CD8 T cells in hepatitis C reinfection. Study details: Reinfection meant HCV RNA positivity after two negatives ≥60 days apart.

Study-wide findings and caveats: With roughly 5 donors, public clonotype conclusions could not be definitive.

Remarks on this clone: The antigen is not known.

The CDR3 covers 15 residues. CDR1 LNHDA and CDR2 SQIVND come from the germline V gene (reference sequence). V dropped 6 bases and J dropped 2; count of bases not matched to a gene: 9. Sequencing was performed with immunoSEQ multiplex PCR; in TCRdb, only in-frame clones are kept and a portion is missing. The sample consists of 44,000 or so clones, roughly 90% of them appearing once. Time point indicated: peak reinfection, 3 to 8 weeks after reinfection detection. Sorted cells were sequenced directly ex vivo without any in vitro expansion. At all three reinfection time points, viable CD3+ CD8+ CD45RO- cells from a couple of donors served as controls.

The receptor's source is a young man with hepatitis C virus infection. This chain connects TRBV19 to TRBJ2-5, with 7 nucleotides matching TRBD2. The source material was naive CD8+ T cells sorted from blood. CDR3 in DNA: TGTGCCAGTAGCCTTTACGGGGGGACTCAAGAGACCCAGTACTTC. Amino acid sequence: CASSLYGGTQETQYF.